This is a list of T cell receptor beta chains from one sample in a study of T cells after somatic rescue of genetic block. Produced via immunoSEQ multiplex PCR; TCRdb's table is partial and in-frame only. The table has some 90,000 clones, 80% to 90% seen once. What was sequenced was peripheral blood mononuclear cells (PBMCs). The receptors were sampled from a woman in her late teens or twenties. CDR3s include the opening cysteine and the closing phenylalanine or tryptophan. A D gene is named only where the DNA matches it firmly.

J gene: TRBJ2-3; CDR3 length: 16; D gene: TRBD2; V gene: TRBV4-1; CDR3 protein: CASSQDDGRAADTQYF
J gene: TRBJ2-7; CDR3 length: 14; D gene: .; V gene: TRBV5-1; CDR3 protein: CASSLRVASYEQYF
J gene: TRBJ1-2; CDR3 length: 14; D gene: .; V gene: TRBV18; CDR3 protein: CASSRGGRNYGYTF
J gene: TRBJ1-1; CDR3 length: 14; D gene: .; V gene: TRBV10-3; CDR3 protein: CAISDREANTEAFF
J gene: TRBJ1-2; CDR3 length: 16; D gene: .; V gene: TRBV28; CDR3 protein: CASSRLLNRVHGGYTF
J gene: TRBJ1-1; CDR3 length: 15; D gene: .; V gene: TRBV6-5; CDR3 protein: CASSYREGVNTEAFF
J gene: TRBJ2-7; CDR3 length: 13; D gene: TRBD1; V gene: TRBV4-1; CDR3 protein: CASSQGDSYEQYF
J gene: TRBJ2-3; CDR3 length: 16; D gene: .; V gene: TRBV5-5; CDR3 protein: CASSPLGGEGTDTQYF
J gene: TRBJ1-2; CDR3 length: 15; D gene: .; V gene: TRBV5-4; CDR3 protein: CASSPSTRDTHGYTF
J gene: TRBJ1-2; CDR3 length: 16; D gene: .; V gene: TRBV23-1; CDR3 protein: CASSQEEADLNYGYTF
J gene: TRBJ2-1; CDR3 length: 15; D gene: .; V gene: TRBV6-6; CDR3 protein: CASRLSGSSYNEQFF
J gene: TRBJ2-7; CDR3 length: 15; D gene: .; V gene: TRBV5-6; CDR3 protein: CASSFSVGFSYEQYF
J gene: TRBJ2-3; CDR3 length: 14; D gene: .; V gene: TRBV30; CDR3 protein: CAWNAGWGTDTQYF
J gene: TRBJ2-2; CDR3 length: 13; D gene: .; V gene: TRBV18; CDR3 protein: CASSPKGNGELFF
J gene: TRBJ2-3; CDR3 length: 15; D gene: TRBD2; V gene: TRBV7-9; CDR3 protein: CASSLDGRAPDTQYF